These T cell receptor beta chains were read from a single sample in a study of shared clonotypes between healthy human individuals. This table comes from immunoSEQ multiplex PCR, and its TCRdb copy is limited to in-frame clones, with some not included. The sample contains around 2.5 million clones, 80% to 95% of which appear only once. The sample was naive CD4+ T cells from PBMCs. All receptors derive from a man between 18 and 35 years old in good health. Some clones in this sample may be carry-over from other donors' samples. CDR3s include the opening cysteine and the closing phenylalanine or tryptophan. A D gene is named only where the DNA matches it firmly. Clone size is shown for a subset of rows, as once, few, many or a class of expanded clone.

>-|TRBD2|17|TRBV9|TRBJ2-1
CASSLQTRAGGKNEQFF
TGTGCCAGCAGCTTGCAGACTAGAGCGGGAGGTAAAAATGAGCAGTTCTTC
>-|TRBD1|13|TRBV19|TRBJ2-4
CASTGWDKNIQYF
TGTGCTTCGACAGGGTGGGACAAAAACATTCAGTACTTC
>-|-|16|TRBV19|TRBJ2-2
CASSIPRDTNTGELFF
TGTGCCAGTAGTATCCCCCGGGACACTAACACCGGGGAGCTGTTTTTT
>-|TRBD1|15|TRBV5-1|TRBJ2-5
CASSLGTGTGETQYF
TGCGCCAGCAGCCTCGGGACAGGGACGGGAGAGACCCAGTACTTC
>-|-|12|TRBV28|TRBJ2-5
CASSATAETQYF
TGTGCCAGCAGTGCAACCGCAGAGACCCAGTACTTC
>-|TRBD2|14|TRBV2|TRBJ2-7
CASSLEREENEQYF
TGTGCCAGCAGTCTCGAGCGGGAGGAAAACGAGCAGTACTTC
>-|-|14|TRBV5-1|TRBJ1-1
CASSLFGGSTEAFF
TGCGCCAGCAGCTTGTTTGGGGGGTCCACTGAAGCTTTCTTT
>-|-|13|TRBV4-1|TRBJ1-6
CASSSLAGAALHF
TGCGCCAGCAGCTCCCTGGCGGGTGCAGCCCTCCACTTT
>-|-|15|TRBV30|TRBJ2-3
CAWSVQAGPFGTQYF
TGTGCCTGGAGTGTACAAGCGGGCCCCTTTGGCACGCAGTATTTT
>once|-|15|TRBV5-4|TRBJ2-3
CASSLNAVRRDTQYF
TGTGCCAGCAGCTTGAATGCGGTGCGACGCGATACGCAGTATTTT
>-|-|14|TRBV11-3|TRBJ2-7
CASSLDGTDYEQYF
TGTGCCAGCAGCTTAGATGGTACAGACTACGAGCAGTACTTC
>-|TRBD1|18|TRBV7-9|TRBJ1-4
CASSPLAGGAATNEKLFF
TGTGCCAGCAGCCCCCTGGCAGGGGGGGCTGCAACTAATGAAAAACTGTTTTTT
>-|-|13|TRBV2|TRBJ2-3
CASGGLSTDTQYF
TGTGCCAGCGGAGGACTAAGTACAGATACGCAGTATTTT
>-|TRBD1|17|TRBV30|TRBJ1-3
CAWSHRPGQGRGNTIYF
TGTGCCTGGAGCCACCGCCCGGGACAGGGAAGAGGAAACACCATATATTTT
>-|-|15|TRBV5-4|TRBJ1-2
CASSSPGEKNYGYTF
TGTGCCAGCAGCTCTCCAGGGGAGAAGAACTATGGCTACACCTTC
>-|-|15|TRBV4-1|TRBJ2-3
CASSQDGSGTDTQYF
TGCGCCAGCAGCCAAGACGGGAGTGGCACAGATACGCAGTATTTT
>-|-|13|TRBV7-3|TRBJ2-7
CASSIRGNYEQYF
TGTGCCAGCAGCATAAGGGGGAACTACGAGCAGTACTTC
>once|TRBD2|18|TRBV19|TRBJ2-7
CASSIRSAGLAGDDEQYF
TGTGCCAGTAGTATTAGATCAGCGGGACTAGCGGGAGACGACGAGCAGTACTTC
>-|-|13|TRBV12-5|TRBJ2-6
CASAPSGANVLTF
TGTGCTAGTGCCCCCTCTGGGGCCAACGTCCTGACTTTC
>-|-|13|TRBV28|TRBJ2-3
CASSLWDTDTQYF
TGTGCCAGCAGTTTATGGGACACAGATACGCAGTATTTT
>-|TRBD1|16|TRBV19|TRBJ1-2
CASNNPGQGGFYGYTF
TGTGCCAGTAACAATCCGGGACAGGGAGGATTCTATGGCTACACCTTC
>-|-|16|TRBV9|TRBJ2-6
CASSAAVGSGANVLTF
TGTGCCAGCAGCGCGGCGGTGGGCTCTGGGGCCAACGTCCTGACTTTC
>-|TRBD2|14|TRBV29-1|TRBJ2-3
CSASPSGATDTQYF
TGCAGCGCCTCGCCGAGCGGGGCCACAGATACGCAGTATTTT
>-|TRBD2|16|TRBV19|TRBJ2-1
CASRRGDSGRANEQFF
TGTGCCAGTCGCAGGGGGGATAGCGGGAGGGCCAATGAGCAGTTCTTC
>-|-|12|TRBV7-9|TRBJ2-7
CASSLSAYEQYF
TGTGCCAGCAGCTTAAGTGCCTACGAGCAGTACTTC
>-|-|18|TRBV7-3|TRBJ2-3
CASSLTASWGSTTDTQYF
TGTGCCAGCAGCTTAACTGCGTCGTGGGGGAGTACTACAGATACGCAGTATTTT
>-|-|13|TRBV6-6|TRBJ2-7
CASSYSVLSWQYF
TGTGCCAGCAGTTACTCCGTGCTCTCTTGGCAGTACTTC
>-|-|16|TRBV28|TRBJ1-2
CASRPNLGTSNYGYTF
TGTGCCAGCAGACCAAACCTCGGGACATCTAACTATGGCTACACCTTC
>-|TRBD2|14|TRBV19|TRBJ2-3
CASSISGNTDTQYF
TGTGCCAGTAGTATTAGCGGGAACACAGATACGCAGTATTTT
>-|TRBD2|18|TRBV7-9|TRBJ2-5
CASSPWRSSGRAVETQYF
TGTGCCAGCAGTCCCTGGAGGTCTAGCGGGAGGGCCGTTGAGACCCAGTACTTC
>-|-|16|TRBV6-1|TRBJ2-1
CASSGRLASSYNEQFF
TGTGCCAGCAGTGGGCGCCTAGCCAGCTCCTACAATGAGCAGTTCTTC
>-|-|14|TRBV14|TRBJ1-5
CASSQSYSNQPQHF
TGTGCCAGCAGCCAAAGTTATAGCAATCAGCCCCAGCATTTT
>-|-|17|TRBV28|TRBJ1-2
CASSLSRVGDINYGYTF
TGTGCCAGCAGTTTATCCCGGGTGGGGGACATTAACTATGGCTACACCTTC
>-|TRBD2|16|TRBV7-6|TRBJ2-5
CASSSSLLAGGETQYF
TGTGCCAGCAGCTCATCACTTCTAGCGGGAGGAGAGACCCAGTACTTC
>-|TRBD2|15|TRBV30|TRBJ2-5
CAWGRLGGRVETQYF
TGTGCCTGGGGCCGTCTTGGCGGGAGGGTGGAGACCCAGTACTTC
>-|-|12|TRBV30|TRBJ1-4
CAWTRAGEKLFF
TGTGCCTGGACCAGGGCAGGAGAAAAACTGTTTTTT
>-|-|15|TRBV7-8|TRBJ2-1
CASSVRPGQTTEQFF
TGTGCCAGCAGCGTACGACCGGGACAAACAACCGAGCAGTTCTTC
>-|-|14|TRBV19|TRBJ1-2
CASSISMRGDGYTF
TGTGCCAGTAGTATCTCCATGAGGGGGGATGGCTACACCTTC
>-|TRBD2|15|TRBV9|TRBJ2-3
CASSPWREASDTQYF
TGTGCCAGCAGCCCGTGGCGGGAGGCCTCAGATACGCAGTATTTT
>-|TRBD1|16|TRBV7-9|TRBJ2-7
CASRESGTGGRYEQYF
TGTGCCAGCAGGGAATCCGGGACAGGGGGCCGGTACGAGCAGTACTTC
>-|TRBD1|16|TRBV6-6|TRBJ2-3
CASSYSGQGLTDTQYF
TGTGCCAGCAGTTACTCGGGACAGGGGCTCACAGATACGCAGTATTTT
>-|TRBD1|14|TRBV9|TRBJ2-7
CASSVGQGAREQYF
TGTGCCAGCAGCGTAGGGCAGGGGGCACGGGAGCAGTACTTC
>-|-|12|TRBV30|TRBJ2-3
CAWTASTDTQYF
TGTGCCTGGACAGCTAGCACAGATACGCAGTATTTT
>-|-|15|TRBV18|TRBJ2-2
CASSNGQLNTGELFF
TGTGCCAGCTCAAACGGACAGTTGAACACCGGGGAGCTGTTTTTT
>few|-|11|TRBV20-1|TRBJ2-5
CSARQQETQYF
TGCAGTGCTAGACAACAAGAGACCCAGTACTTC
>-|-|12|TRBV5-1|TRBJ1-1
CASSPAGAEAFF
TGCGCCAGCAGCCCCGCTGGGGCCGAAGCTTTCTTT
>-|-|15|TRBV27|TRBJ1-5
CASSLRDVGNQPQHF
TGTGCCAGCAGTTTGCGGGATGTTGGCAATCAGCCCCAGCATTTT
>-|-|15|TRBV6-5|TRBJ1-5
CASSPQVYSNQPQHF
TGTGCCAGCAGTCCCCAGGTTTATAGCAATCAGCCCCAGCATTTT
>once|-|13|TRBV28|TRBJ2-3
CASIPGALDTQYF
TGTGCCAGCATCCCGGGGGCCCTAGATACGCAGTATTTT
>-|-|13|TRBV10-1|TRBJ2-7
CASSESGSYEQYF
TGCGCCAGCAGTGAGTCAGGGAGTTACGAGCAGTACTTC
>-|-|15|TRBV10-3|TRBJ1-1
CAISVQQGWGTEAFF
TGTGCCATCAGTGTCCAACAGGGATGGGGCACTGAAGCTTTCTTT
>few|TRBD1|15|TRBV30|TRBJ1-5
CAWSRPGQQLQPQHF
TGTGCCTGGAGTCGTCCGGGACAGCAACTTCAGCCCCAGCATTTT
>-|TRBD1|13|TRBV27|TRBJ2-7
CASSLGQPGEQYF
TGTGCCAGCAGTTTGGGACAGCCCGGCGAGCAGTACTTC
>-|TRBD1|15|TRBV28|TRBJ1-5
CASSSGTGGHQPQHF
TGTGCCAGCAGCTCCGGGACAGGGGGCCATCAGCCCCAGCATTTT
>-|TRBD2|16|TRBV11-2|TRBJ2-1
CASSTGRVGSSAEQFF
TGTGCCAGCAGCACGGGGAGGGTCGGTAGTTCCGCTGAGCAGTTCTTC
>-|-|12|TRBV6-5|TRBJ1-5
CAEPDLNQPQHF
TGTGCCGAGCCGGATCTCAATCAGCCCCAGCATTTT
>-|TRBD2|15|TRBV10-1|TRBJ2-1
CASSETSGSRYEQFF
TGCGCCAGCAGTGAGACTAGCGGGAGTAGGTATGAGCAGTTCTTC
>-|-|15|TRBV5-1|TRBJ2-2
CASSSQTGNTGELFF
TGCGCCAGCAGCTCCCAGACAGGGAACACCGGGGAGCTGTTTTTT
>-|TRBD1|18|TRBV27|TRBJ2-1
CASSSTKRGLSPYNEQFF
TGTGCCAGCAGCTCGACGAAAAGGGGGCTGTCGCCCTACAATGAGCAGTTCTTC
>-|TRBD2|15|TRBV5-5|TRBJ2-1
CASSSLAGEYNEQFF
TGTGCCAGCAGCTCCCTAGCGGGAGAGTATAATGAGCAGTTCTTC